The 19 T cell receptor beta chains presented below share a single source sample, sequenced in a study of blood T cell repertoires in COVID-19. The protocol was immunoSEQ multiplex PCR, while the TCRdb copy is restricted to in-frame clones and leaves out a portion. The table lists under 450,000 clones, about 90% of them singletons. The sample taken for sequencing was PBMCs or T cells enriched from blood (not recorded which). The source is a man aged 25 to 40 who had recovered from COVID-19.

The V and J genes are TRBV7-6 and TRBJ1-3; D is uncertain. V lost 6 bases and J lost 0, with 9 bases in between. This CDR3 has 14 residues. Germline CDR1 and CDR2: SGHVS and FNYEAQ. The CDR3 sequence: CASSSEHSGNTIYF. As DNA, the CDR3 is TGTGCCAGCAGTTCCGAACACTCTGGAAACACCATATATTTT.

In its sample, this clone was seen once. This chain joins TRBV5-1 and TRBJ1-2; D not resolved. The germline gives CDR1 SGHRS, CDR2 YFSETQ. This CDR3 has 13 residues. The V end was cut by 4 bases, the J end by 1 base, with 8 bases between. The CDR3 DNA reads TGCGCCAGCAGCCCCGACAATAACTATGGCTACACCTTC. Its translation: CASSPDNNYGYTF.

The chain is built from TRBV19 and TRBJ1-2, with 8 bases matching TRBD1. V shed 4 bases, J shed 6 bases, and the junction held 4 bases outside the gene matches. This CDR3 has 13 amino acids. The germline V gene has CDR1 LNHDA and CDR2 SQIVND (reference sequence). CDR3 residues: CASSRGQVNGYTF. The CDR3, as DNA: TGTGCCAGTAGTAGGGGACAGGTCAATGGCTACACCTTC.

The chain employs TRBV18 and TRBJ2-3; D is unresolved. The CDR3 covers 13 residues. Trimming cost V 1 base and J 4 bases, with 6 bases left between them. Germline CDR1 and CDR2: KGHSH and LQKENI. The CDR3 reads CASSPRAADTQYF. The CDR3 DNA sequence: TGTGCCAGCTCACCACGGGCCGCAGATACGCAGTATTTT.

The gene calls are TRBV7-2 and TRBJ1-5, with 9 bases lining up with TRBD1. CDR1 and CDR2 from the germline V gene are SGHTA and FQGNSA. The CDR3 is 16 residues long. The ends lost 1 base at V and 9 bases at J; junction bases unmatched: 10. This CDR3 reads CASSLGGQGLLRPQHF. CDR3 bases: TGTGCCAGCAGCTTAGGAGGACAGGGGTTATTACGGCCCCAGCATTTT.

CDR3 in DNA: TGTGCCACCGTCGACAGGGATAGCAATCAGCCCCAGCATTTT. Protein product: CATVDRDSNQPQHF. The gene calls are TRBV10-3 and TRBJ1-5, with 7 bases lining up with TRBD1. Germline CDR1 and CDR2: ENHRY and SYGVKD. The CDR3 consists of 14 residues. The J segment lost 0 bases and the V segment lost 10 bases, leaving 6 bases of the junction unmatched.

The genes are TRBV2 and TRBJ1-5, with D possibly matching TRBD1 (6 bases). From germline, CDR1 is SNHLY and CDR2 FYNNEI. The CDR3 covers 12 residues. The V end was cut by 4 bases, the J end by 9 bases, with 10 bases between. CDR3 bases: TGTGCCAGCAGTGGACAGGTTTCGCCCCAGCATTTT. Translating it yields CASSGQVSPQHF. Based on the CDR3 plus reference TRBV2 and TRBJ1-5, the full variable domain is EPEVTQTPSHQVTQMGQEVILRCVPISNHLYFYWYRQILGQKVEFLVSFYNNEISEKSEIFDDQFSVERPDGSNFTLKIRSTKLEDSAMYFCASSGQVSPQHFGDGTRLSIL.

The rearrangement links TRBV6-6 to TRBJ1-1; D gene ambiguous. The CDR3 has 12 amino acids. V lost 2 bases and J lost 6, with 7 bases in between. The germline V gene encodes CDR1 MNHNY and CDR2 SVGAGI (reference sequence). The CDR3 sequence: CASSYAGAEAFF. DNA for the CDR3: TGTGCCAGCAGTTACGCCGGGGCTGAAGCTTTCTTT.

The gene calls are TRBV24-1 and TRBJ1-2, with D tentatively TRBD1 (6 bases). The CDR3 spans 13 residues. Germline V lookup: CDR1 KGHDR, CDR2 SFDVKD. Trimming shortened V by 4 bases and J by 8 bases, and 13 bases separated the two germline ends. Written as DNA, the CDR3 is TGTGCCACCAGTGACCCAACAGGGAACGGCTACACCTTC. It encodes CATSDPTGNGYTF.

The chain couples TRBV30 to TRBJ2-5; 11 nucleotides match TRBD1. The V gene end was trimmed by 4 bases and the J gene end by 3 bases; junction bases not matched to a gene: 7. CDR1 is GTSNPN, CDR2 SVGIG, per germline (reference sequence). The CDR3 is made up of 15 amino acids. The CDR3 region is CAWTPTGQGEETQYF. CDR3 bases: TGTGCCTGGACCCCTACGGGACAGGGGGAAGAGACCCAGTACTTC.

The chain couples TRBV27 to TRBJ1-5; D uncertain. Trimming left V 4 bases short and J 4 bases short, with 11 bases between. From germline, CDR1 is MNHEY and CDR2 SMNVEV (reference sequence). This CDR3 has 14 amino acids. This chain's CDR3 is CASSSRRENQPQHF. CDR3 in DNA: TGTGCCAGCAGTTCAAGACGGGAAAATCAGCCCCAGCATTTT.

The chain uses TRBV1 and TRBJ2-7; the table's D call of TRBD2 was not tested on the DNA. TRBV1 constitutes a pseudogene. CDR3 length: 12 amino acids. The CDR3 region is CTSSRLVYEQYF. The CDR3 coding sequence is TGCACCAGCAGCCGTCTTGTCTACGAGCAGTACTTC.

The V and J genes are TRBV12-5 and TRBJ2-2; D gene unclear. The germline V gene has CDR1 LGHNT and CDR2 FRNRAP. The CDR3 runs to 16 residues. Trimming removed 0 bases from V and 1 base from J, with 9 bases in between. DNA for the CDR3: TGTGCTAGTGGTTTGGTACTACTCCAGAACACCGGGGAGCTGTTTTTT. It yields the protein CASGLVLLQNTGELFF.

This clone was recorded a few times. The rearrangement joins TRBV10-3 to TRBJ1-3; TRBD1 might be the D (5 bases). Trimming removed 8 bases from V and 2 bases from J, with 10 bases in between. This CDR3 has 13 amino acids. Germline CDR1 is ENHRY and CDR2 is SYGVKD. This CDR3 is CAIAREAGNTIYF. The DNA for the CDR3 is TGTGCCATCGCCAGGGAAGCTGGAAACACCATATATTTT.

This rearrangement joins TRBV2 to TRBJ1-1; a weak D match, TRBD1 (6 bases). The germline gives CDR1 SNHLY, CDR2 FYNNEI. Trimming pared 7 bases from V and 4 bases from J, leaving 16 bases between. The CDR3 extends over 14 amino acids. CDR3 residues: CASTPQQGGTEAFF. In DNA form, the CDR3 reads TGTGCCAGCACCCCCCAACAGGGTGGCACTGAAGCTTTCTTT.

The chain combines TRBV29-1 with TRBJ1-1; D gene unclear. Trimming pared 7 bases from V and 1 base from J, leaving 13 bases between. From germline, CDR1 is SQVTM and CDR2 ANQGSEA. The CDR3 contains 13 residues. CDR3: CSALVRENTEAFF. In nucleotides, the CDR3 is TGCAGCGCCCTAGTGAGGGAGAACACTGAAGCTTTCTTT.

The V and J genes are TRBV29-1 and TRBJ1-5; 7 nucleotides agree with TRBD1. CDR3 size: 13 residues. Trimming took 5 bases from V and 2 from J; bases not matched to a gene: 3. Germline-derived CDR1 and CDR2 are SQVTM and ANQGSEA. The CDR3 DNA is TGCAGCGTTTCAGACAGGGGCAATCAGCCCCAGCATTTT. Translating gives CSVSDRGNQPQHF.

This rearrangement joins TRBV7-2 to TRBJ2-3; the match to TRBD1 covers 11 bases. CDR3 size: 16 residues. From germline, CDR1 is SGHTA and CDR2 FQGNSA. The V and J ends lost 5 bases and 5 bases, in that order; junction bases with no gene match: 9. The CDR3 DNA reads TGTGCCAGCAGCGCGGGACAGGGGGTTTTGATAGATACGCAGTATTTT. Protein product: CASSAGQGVLIDTQYF.

The chain couples TRBV6-2 or TRBV6-3 to TRBJ1-2, with D unclear. Trimming took 0 bases from V and 1 from J, leaving 9 bases between them. The CDR3 consists of 15 residues. Per germline, CDR1 MNHEY and CDR2 SVGEGT. CDR3 sequence: CASSYSTTSNYGYTF. CDR3 nucleotide sequence: TGTGCCAGCAGTTACTCGACAACTAGTAACTATGGCTACACCTTC.